This TCR beta chain was obtained from a study of blood T cell repertoires in COVID-19. As for the study in general: Samples taken during acute and convalescent COVID-19 were collected in the United States, Italy and Spain. Sample material is recorded as cDNA or gDNA derived from T cells, B-cell-depleted T cells, or PBMCs.

The CDR3 contains 17 residues. V lost 5 bases and J 0 bases, leaving 14 bases between the germline ends. Per the germline V gene, CDR1 is SEHNR and CDR2 is FQNEAQ (reference sequence). Authors' processing steps: Researchers report that nucleated cell counts were estimated from reference gene primer amplification. The method was immunoSEQ multiplex PCR; TCRdb's version includes in-frame clones alone and lacks a portion of them. V, J and clone size are taken as reported in that table, and D and trimming were inferred from the DNA itself. The sample contains over 130,000 clones, 65% to 90% of which appear only once.

Sequencing was carried out using peripheral blood. The V call is TRBV7-9, the J call TRBJ1-6; unclear D gene. The sequence was obtained from a man aged 45-65 years with acute or convalescent COVID-19. CDR3 nucleotide sequence: TGTGCCAGCAGCCAAGGAGCAGTAAGCTCCTATAATTCACCCCTCCACTTT. It yields the protein CASSQGAVSSYNSPLHF.